These T cell receptor beta chains were read from a single sample in a study of control samples from healthy donors and cancer patients. Measured with immunoSEQ multiplex PCR; TCRdb has only the in-frame clones, and not every one. The sample holds over 200,000 clones; over 70% are singletons and the top ten take 10% to 15%. The sample comprised PBMCs. These receptors all stem from a woman in her sixties or seventies with lung cancer. CDR3s include the opening cysteine and the closing phenylalanine or tryptophan. A D gene is named only where the DNA matches it firmly. Expanded clones get a size class; other rows say once, few or many, or leave the size out.

j_gene: TRBJ1-4; abundance: NA; v_gene: TRBV27; d_gene: NA; CDR3nt: TGTGCCAGCAAATTAGGTCCAAGGGGGTGGGCTAATGAAAAACTGTTTTTT; CDR3aa: CASKLGPRGWANEKLFF
j_gene: TRBJ1-5; abundance: once; v_gene: TRBV19; d_gene: NA; CDR3nt: TGTGCCAGTAGTATCAGATCTGATCAGCCCCAGCATTTT; CDR3aa: CASSIRSDQPQHF
j_gene: TRBJ1-5; abundance: NA; v_gene: TRBV23-1; d_gene: TRBD1; CDR3nt: TGCGCCAGCATACTCCCTGGACAGGGTCGGAGTAGCAATCAGCCCCAGCATTTT; CDR3aa: CASILPGQGRSSNQPQHF
j_gene: TRBJ1-2; abundance: NA; v_gene: TRBV5-6; d_gene: NA; CDR3nt: TGTGCCAGCAGCCGGAGAGGGGCGGCTCCTAACTATGGCTACACCTTC; CDR3aa: CASSRRGAAPNYGYTF
j_gene: TRBJ1-4; abundance: NA; v_gene: TRBV28; d_gene: NA; CDR3nt: TGTGCCAGCGGTTCGGTTGGTGCAACTAATGAAAAACTGTTTTTT; CDR3aa: CASGSVGATNEKLFF
j_gene: TRBJ2-3; abundance: few; v_gene: TRBV7-2; d_gene: TRBD2; CDR3nt: TGTGCCAGCAGCCCGAACCCTCCGGGGGGGGATACGCAGTATTTT; CDR3aa: CASSPNPPGGDTQYF
j_gene: TRBJ2-7; abundance: NA; v_gene: TRBV6-5; d_gene: NA; CDR3nt: TGTGCCAGCGCCCAGGGTTACGAGCAGTACTTC; CDR3aa: CASAQGYEQYF
j_gene: TRBJ1-2; abundance: NA; v_gene: TRBV6-5; d_gene: NA; CDR3nt: TGTGCCAGCAGTCCAACAGGGAGCTATGGCTACACCTTC; CDR3aa: CASSPTGSYGYTF
j_gene: TRBJ2-7; abundance: NA; v_gene: TRBV4-1; d_gene: TRBD2; CDR3nt: TGCGCCAGCAGCCGAGCTAGCGGCACATCCTACGAGCAGTACTTC; CDR3aa: CASSRASGTSYEQYF
j_gene: TRBJ1-1; abundance: NA; v_gene: TRBV9; d_gene: NA; CDR3nt: TGTGCCAGCAGCGTGACAGGAGGGAACACTGAAGCTTTCTTT; CDR3aa: CASSVTGGNTEAFF
j_gene: TRBJ2-1; abundance: few; v_gene: TRBV9; d_gene: TRBD2; CDR3nt: TGTGCCAGCAGCGAGATGGGGGGGTCCTACAATGAGCAGTTCTTC; CDR3aa: CASSEMGGSYNEQFF
j_gene: TRBJ1-2; abundance: many; v_gene: TRBV11-2; d_gene: NA; CDR3nt: TGTGCCAGCAGCCCCAACAGGGCTGGGGGCTACACCTTC; CDR3aa: CASSPNRAGGYTF
j_gene: TRBJ1-2; abundance: NA; v_gene: TRBV3-1/TRBV3-2; d_gene: NA; CDR3nt: TGTGCCAGCAGCCAAGTGTTTCAAGGGGGGGCTGGCTACACCTTC; CDR3aa: CASSQVFQGGAGYTF
j_gene: TRBJ2-7; abundance: NA; v_gene: TRBV5-1; d_gene: NA; CDR3nt: TGCGCCAGCAGCGCCGGGAGAAGCTCCTACGAGCAGTACTTC; CDR3aa: CASSAGRSSYEQYF
j_gene: TRBJ1-1; abundance: NA; v_gene: TRBV19; d_gene: NA; CDR3nt: TGTGCCAGTAGTATCGCAGGAGCTTTCTTT; CDR3aa: CASSIAGAFF
j_gene: TRBJ2-7; abundance: NA; v_gene: TRBV28; d_gene: NA; CDR3nt: TGTGCCAGCACCACCACACCGGAGGACTACGAGCAGTACTTC; CDR3aa: CASTTTPEDYEQYF